This entry describes one T cell receptor beta chain. Libraries were prepared by immunoSEQ multiplex PCR; TCRdb keeps only in-frame clonotypes and omits some of them. This sample has about 95,000 clones, with roughly 79% found just once. The record originates from a study of blood T cell repertoires in COVID-19. Sequenced: peripheral blood. This clonotype was sampled from a man at least 80 years old with COVID-19, enrolled during active disease.

CDR3 sequence (DNA): TGTGCCAGTAGTAAGTCACAGGGGGCGTTTCCTCCGGGTACGCAGTATTTT. Amino acid sequence: CASSKSQGAFPPGTQYF. The chain uses TRBV19 and TRBJ2-3; 9 positions match TRBD1. V lost 4 bases and J lost 8; bases outside the gene matches: 16. This CDR3 spans 17 amino acids. Germline V gene data show CDR1 as LNHDA and CDR2 as SQIVND (reference sequence).